This is a list of T cell receptor beta chains from one sample in a study of cytomegalovirus exposure and HLA in healthy donors. TCRdb keeps only in-frame clones here, not all; method: immunoSEQ multiplex PCR. The profile shows about 150,000 clones, roughly 74% of them singletons. What was sequenced was PBMCs. These receptors were collected from a man aged 18 to 29 in good health and CMV-seronegative. The CDR3 runs from the conserved cysteine through the conserved F or W. Fields, in order: J gene, D gene, clone size, V gene, CDR3 DNA, CDR3 protein. D genes are given only for firm matches. Expanded clones get a size class; other rows say once, few or many, or leave the size out.

J gene: TRBJ2-5; D gene: NA; clone size: few; V gene: TRBV13; CDR3 DNA: TGTGCCAGCAGCTTAGGGGGGTGGAGGGTTCAAGAGACCCAGTACTTC; CDR3 protein: CASSLGGWRVQETQYF
J gene: TRBJ2-1; D gene: NA; clone size: NA; V gene: TRBV9; CDR3 DNA: TGTGCCAGCAGCGTCCGGGACTCGAGCTCCTACAATGAGCAGTTCTTC; CDR3 protein: CASSVRDSSSYNEQFF
J gene: TRBJ2-2; D gene: TRBD1; clone size: NA; V gene: TRBV7-9; CDR3 DNA: TGTGCCAGCAGCAACGGACAGGGGGTGGCCGGGGAGCTGTTTTTT; CDR3 protein: CASSNGQGVAGELFF
J gene: TRBJ2-5; D gene: TRBD2; clone size: NA; V gene: TRBV29-1; CDR3 DNA: TGCAGCGCTTCCCGACTAGCGGAACAAGAGACCCAGTACTTC; CDR3 protein: CSASRLAEQETQYF
J gene: TRBJ1-5; D gene: NA; clone size: NA; V gene: TRBV7-9; CDR3 DNA: TGTGCCAGCAGCAATGGACAGTCTACGGGTCGGCCCCAGCATTTT; CDR3 protein: CASSNGQSTGRPQHF
J gene: TRBJ2-5; D gene: NA; clone size: NA; V gene: TRBV19; CDR3 DNA: TGTGCCAGTAGTATGGGGGCCGCCCCGACCCAGTACTTC; CDR3 protein: CASSMGAAPTQYF
J gene: TRBJ2-1; D gene: NA; clone size: NA; V gene: TRBV21-1; CDR3 DNA: TGTGCCAGCAGAAAAGGGGGGCCGTCCTACAATGAGCAGTTCTTC; CDR3 protein: CASRKGGPSYNEQFF
J gene: TRBJ1-2; D gene: NA; clone size: NA; V gene: TRBV19; CDR3 DNA: TGTGCCAGTAGTATAATAGTACAGGGAAATTATGGCTACACCTTC; CDR3 protein: CASSIIVQGNYGYTF
J gene: TRBJ2-2; D gene: TRBD1; clone size: NA; V gene: TRBV6-5; CDR3 DNA: TGTGCCAGCAGTCAGACAGGGGGCAGCGGGGAGCTGTTTTTT; CDR3 protein: CASSQTGGSGELFF
J gene: TRBJ2-6; D gene: NA; clone size: NA; V gene: TRBV5-1; CDR3 DNA: TGCGCCAGCAGCTTGGACTCTGGGGCCAACGGCCTGACTTTC; CDR3 protein: CASSLDSGANGLTF
J gene: TRBJ2-3; D gene: NA; clone size: few; V gene: TRBV9; CDR3 DNA: TGTGCCAGCAGCGTAAACAGGAACAGGGAACGCACAGATACGCAGTATTTT; CDR3 protein: CASSVNRNRERTDTQYF
J gene: TRBJ1-2; D gene: NA; clone size: few; V gene: TRBV5-4; CDR3 DNA: TGTGCCAGCAGCCAATATAGCGACAGGCGAGGGGATGGCTACACCTTC; CDR3 protein: CASSQYSDRRGDGYTF
J gene: TRBJ1-3; D gene: TRBD1; clone size: NA; V gene: TRBV19; CDR3 DNA: TGTGCCAGTAGTAGAGCGAGGGACAGGGATAGACACACCATATATTTT; CDR3 protein: CASSRARDRDRHTIYF
J gene: TRBJ1-5; D gene: NA; clone size: NA; V gene: TRBV2; CDR3 DNA: TGTGCCAGCAGGATGGACACGAATCAGCCCCAGCATTTT; CDR3 protein: CASRMDTNQPQHF
J gene: TRBJ1-2; D gene: NA; clone size: few; V gene: TRBV5-6; CDR3 DNA: TGTGCCAGCAGCATGGGGCATCGGACATACGATGGCTACACCTTC; CDR3 protein: CASSMGHRTYDGYTF
J gene: TRBJ1-1; D gene: NA; clone size: NA; V gene: TRBV5-4; CDR3 DNA: TGTGCCAGCAGCTCCTATCAGGGGTACACTGAAGCTTTCTTT; CDR3 protein: CASSSYQGYTEAFF
J gene: TRBJ2-3; D gene: NA; clone size: once; V gene: TRBV29-1; CDR3 DNA: TGCAGCGTTGACGTCCGGGGAGATACGCAGTATTTT; CDR3 protein: CSVDVRGDTQYF
J gene: TRBJ2-7; D gene: TRBD1; clone size: NA; V gene: TRBV5-4; CDR3 DNA: TGTGCCAGCAGCCCCGACAGGGGCCCCTCCTACGAGCAGTACTTC; CDR3 protein: CASSPDRGPSYEQYF
J gene: TRBJ1-5; D gene: NA; clone size: NA; V gene: TRBV9; CDR3 DNA: TGTGCCAGCAGCGCTACGGGGGATCAGCCCCAGCATTTT; CDR3 protein: CASSATGDQPQHF
J gene: TRBJ2-7; D gene: NA; clone size: NA; V gene: TRBV7-9; CDR3 DNA: TGTGCCAGCAGCGCCGCCGGGGTTCTAACCTACGAGCAGTACTTC; CDR3 protein: CASSAAGVLTYEQYF
J gene: TRBJ2-6; D gene: NA; clone size: NA; V gene: TRBV19; CDR3 DNA: TGTGCCAGTAGGGCCCTGTCTGGGGCCAACGTCCTGACTTTC; CDR3 protein: CASRALSGANVLTF
J gene: TRBJ2-5; D gene: TRBD2; clone size: NA; V gene: TRBV27; CDR3 DNA: TGTGCCAGCAGCTTCACTAGCGGGGGGCTCCTAGAGACCCAGTACTTC; CDR3 protein: CASSFTSGGLLETQYF
J gene: TRBJ2-1; D gene: NA; clone size: once; V gene: TRBV2; CDR3 DNA: TGTGCCAGCAGAGGGACTTTCCAGCATTCCCGCACCCCCCCTAACAATGAGCAGTTCTTC; CDR3 protein: CASRGTFQHSRTPPNNEQFF
J gene: TRBJ2-5; D gene: TRBD1; clone size: NA; V gene: TRBV6-6; CDR3 DNA: TGTGCCAGCAGTTACCCCGCCAGGGGGAGAGAGACCCAGTACTTC; CDR3 protein: CASSYPARGRETQYF
J gene: TRBJ2-3; D gene: NA; clone size: NA; V gene: TRBV9; CDR3 DNA: TGTGCCAGCAGCGTCGGCGGGGTTAGCACAGATACGCAGTATTTT; CDR3 protein: CASSVGGVSTDTQYF
J gene: TRBJ1-2; D gene: TRBD1; clone size: NA; V gene: TRBV6-5; CDR3 DNA: TGTGCCACGGTAAAGACAGGGAGCGGGGGCTACACCTTC; CDR3 protein: CATVKTGSGGYTF
J gene: TRBJ2-2; D gene: TRBD2; clone size: NA; V gene: TRBV27; CDR3 DNA: TGTGCCAGCAAAACTCTAGCGGTAGCCGGCTACGGGGAGCTGTTTTTT; CDR3 protein: CASKTLAVAGYGELFF
J gene: TRBJ1-1; D gene: NA; clone size: NA; V gene: TRBV30; CDR3 DNA: TGTGCCTGGAGTGTACGAGGGGGGGACCACTTCATGAACACTGAAGCTTTCTTT; CDR3 protein: CAWSVRGGDHFMNTEAFF
J gene: TRBJ2-5; D gene: NA; clone size: NA; V gene: TRBV6-1; CDR3 DNA: TGTGCCACGGCGAGTTTCGGGTTCTCCGAGACCCAGTACTTC; CDR3 protein: CATASFGFSETQYF
J gene: TRBJ2-5; D gene: TRBD2; clone size: NA; V gene: TRBV5-4; CDR3 DNA: TGTGCCAGCAGCCGGGGGGGGAGGGGGGAGACCCAGTACTTC; CDR3 protein: CASSRGGRGETQYF
J gene: TRBJ2-5; D gene: TRBD2; clone size: NA; V gene: TRBV4-1; CDR3 DNA: TGCGCCAGCAGCCAGGGACTAGCGGGGGGGCGCGAGACCCAGTACTTC; CDR3 protein: CASSQGLAGGRETQYF
J gene: TRBJ1-5; D gene: TRBD1; clone size: NA; V gene: TRBV2; CDR3 DNA: TGTGCCAGCAGAGCAGGGGGCGGGAGTCAGCCCCAGCATTTT; CDR3 protein: CASRAGGGSQPQHF
J gene: TRBJ2-3; D gene: TRBD2; clone size: NA; V gene: TRBV4-2; CDR3 DNA: TGTGCCAGCAGCCAAGGGACTAGCGGGGGGCCAGATACGCAGTATTTT; CDR3 protein: CASSQGTSGGPDTQYF
J gene: TRBJ2-6; D gene: NA; clone size: NA; V gene: TRBV30; CDR3 DNA: TGTGCCTGGATAGCCCTCGGCCAGGGATTCCCTGGGGCCAACGTCCTGACTTTC; CDR3 protein: CAWIALGQGFPGANVLTF